This record concerns one T cell receptor (beta chain) sequence. Antigen specificity is unknown. CD45RO-negative, CCR7-positively selected cells formed the naive CD8 fraction, excluding terminally differentiated effector memory CD45RA+ cells. The data were taken from a study of shared clonotypes between healthy human individuals. Across the study: Each donor had three CD4 naive, three CD4 memory, two CD8 naive and one CD8 memory plate. Study observations and caveats: How much donors shared clonotypes was expected to be affected by sequencing depth. Naive subsets typically showed greater estimated richness than memory subsets.

This CDR3 is built from 17 residues. Deletions cut 0 bases from V and 1 base from J, with 16 bases between. CDR1 SGHVS and CDR2 FQNEAQ come from the germline V gene. An even split of each subset's genomic DNA across several immunoSEQ plates was performed. Repertoires were generated with immunoSEQ multiplex PCR, while TCRdb's copy carries only in-frame clones and drops some. This sample has around 700,000 clones, with about 90% found just once. This TCR was recovered from a man aged 30 to 45 in good health. V gene TRBV7-8 combines with J gene TRBJ2-7; weak D call: TRBD2 (5 bases). The sequenced sample was naive CD8+ T cells sorted from blood. The CDR3 DNA sequence: TGTGCCAGCAGCTTAGCGCGGGCAGCCTACCAATCCTACGAGCAGTACTTC. Its translation is CASSLARAAYQSYEQYF.